Listed here are 17 T cell receptor beta chains from one sample, sequenced in a study of blood T cell repertoires in COVID-19. Here immunoSEQ multiplex PCR was the method, and the copy in TCRdb shows in-frame clones only, minus some. The sample consists of a few hundred thousand clones, about 88% of them appearing once. Sequences were obtained from peripheral blood. The source is a woman between 40 and 55 years old who had recovered from COVID-19.

The chain combines TRBV3-1 (or the pseudogene TRBV3-2) with TRBJ2-7; 7 bases are a match to TRBD1. Unmatched junction bases numbered 10, after V lost 5 bases and J lost 6 bases. CDR3 size: 14 residues. Germline CDR1 and CDR2: LGHDT and YNNKEL (reference sequence). The chain's CDR3 is CASSRGTDGVEQYF. CDR3 DNA sequence: TGTGCCAGCAGCAGAGGGACAGATGGAGTCGAGCAGTACTTC.

This clone was counted a few times. V and J are TRBV4-1 and TRBJ1-1; perhaps TRBD1 as D (5 bases). V lost 3 bases, J lost 0 bases, and 8 bases lay in between. This CDR3 spans 14 amino acids. From germline, CDR1 is MGHRA and CDR2 YSYEKL. CDR3 amino acids: CASSQTALNTEAFF. DNA for the CDR3: TGCGCCAGCAGCCAGACAGCTCTGAACACTGAAGCTTTCTTT.

V and J are TRBV3-1 (or the pseudogene TRBV3-2) and TRBJ1-1, with 10 bases identical to TRBD1. J lost 3 bases, V lost 1 base, and 2 bases had no gene match. Germline lookup yields CDR1 LGHDT and CDR2 YNNKEL (reference sequence). The CDR3 covers 15 residues. The CDR3 sequence: CASSQGQGAYTEAFF. DNA of the CDR3: TGTGCCAGCAGCCAAGGACAGGGGGCCTACACTGAAGCTTTCTTT.

The chain carries TRBV18 and TRBJ1-1; TRBD1 matches 8 bases. The CDR3 extends over 14 amino acids. CDR1 and CDR2 (germline): KGHSH, LQKENI. The ends lost 4 bases at V and 1 base at J; junction bases unmatched: 2. In nucleotides, the CDR3 is TGTGCCAGCTCACGGACAGGGCAGAACACTGAAGCTTTCTTT. Encoded protein: CASSRTGQNTEAFF.

This clone is a singleton in its sample. The chain links TRBV5-5 to TRBJ2-1, with TRBD2 matching 7 bases. Trimming cost V 5 bases and J 8 bases; bases outside gene matches: 10. The germline V gene encodes CDR1 SGHKS and CDR2 YYEKEE (reference sequence). The CDR3 length is 14 residues. CDR3 residues: CASSRSGGGDEQFF. The CDR3 DNA reads as TGTGCCAGCAGTCGTTCTGGCGGGGGAGATGAGCAGTTCTTC.

The V and J genes are TRBV19 and TRBJ2-7; 9 bases match TRBD1. Per the germline V gene, CDR1 is LNHDA and CDR2 is SQIVND (reference sequence). CDR3 length: 14 amino acids. V shed 3 bases, J shed 3 bases, and the junction held 3 bases outside the gene matches. The CDR3 nucleotides read TGTGCCAGTAGTATCCAGGGACAGGGCTACGAGCAGTACTTC. The encoded protein is CASSIQGQGYEQYF.

V is TRBV29-1 and J is TRBJ1-1, with unresolved D. Per the germline V gene, CDR1 is SQVTM and CDR2 is ANQGSEA. This CDR3 is built from 11 residues. Trimming took 5 bases from V and 5 from J, leaving 9 bases between them. CDR3 in DNA: TGCAGCGTTCTATCGGGAACTGAAGCTTTCTTT. Amino acids: CSVLSGTEAFF. The entire variable domain, with the rest obtained from reference TRBV29-1 and TRBJ1-1, is as follows: SAVISQKPSRDICQRGTSLTIQCQVDSQVTMMFWYRQQPGQSLTLIATANQGSEATYESGFVIDKFPISRPNLTFSTLTVSNMSPEDSSIYLCSVLSGTEAFFGQGTRLTVV.

The CDR3 DNA reads TGTGCCAGCACCCCAGGGTCCGGGGAGCTGTTTTTT. Encoded protein: CASTPGSGELFF. The chain combines TRBV12-3 or TRBV12-4 with TRBJ2-2; D possibly corresponds to TRBD1 (5 bases). Trimming stripped 7 bases from V and 6 bases from J, with 9 bases between. There are 12 residues in the CDR3.

The rearrangement links TRBV10-1 to TRBJ2-1, with TRBD2 matching over 14 bases. V shed 4 bases, J shed 8 bases, and the junction held 4 bases outside the gene matches. Germline CDR1 reads WNHNN; CDR2 reads SYGVQD (reference sequence). This CDR3 is 15 amino acids long. CDR3 nucleotides: TGCGCCAGCAGTGGACCGGGACTAGCGGGAGATGAGCAGTTCTTC. It is translated as CASSGPGLAGDEQFF.

The chain links TRBV6-5 to TRBJ2-1, with unresolved D. The germline CDR1 and CDR2 sequences are MNHEY and SVGAGI. V shed 5 bases and J shed 8 bases, with 19 bases lying between them. This CDR3 region has 15 residues. The CDR3 loop reads CASSPTLAVSYEQFF. The CDR3 DNA sequence: TGTGCCAGCAGTCCCACTCTGGCGGTCTCCTATGAGCAGTTCTTC.

CDR3 amino acids: CASSPGTSGVETQYF. The CDR3 DNA is TGTGCCAGCTCACCAGGCACTAGCGGGGTAGAGACCCAGTACTTC. The V call is TRBV18, the J call TRBJ2-5; 10 nucleotides line up with TRBD2. CDR3 length: 15 amino acids. The ends lost 2 bases at V and 4 bases at J; junction bases unmatched: 4. Germline-derived CDR1 and CDR2 are KGHSH and LQKENI.

V and J are TRBV5-1 and TRBJ2-2; the D is unclear. V was cut by 0 bases and J by 8 bases, with 14 bases left in between. Germline lookup yields CDR1 SGHRS and CDR2 YFSETQ. The CDR3 extends over 15 amino acids. CDR3 bases: TGCGCCAGCAGCTTGGGTCTGGGTCAAGCGGGGGAGCTGTTTTTT. Amino acid sequence: CASSLGLGQAGELFF.

V is TRBV19 and J is TRBJ1-1; D remains ambiguous. The V end lost 5 bases, the J end lost 0 bases, and 16 bases lay between the germline ends. The CDR3 sequence is 16 residues long. CDR1 is LNHDA and CDR2 is SQIVND in the germline V gene (reference sequence). CDR3 loop: CASSSVLVQLNTEAFF. CDR3 bases: TGTGCCAGTAGTTCGGTCTTGGTACAGCTGAACACTGAAGCTTTCTTT.

The chain links TRBV25-1 to TRBJ1-1; possible D gene TRBD1, 5 bases. This CDR3 comprises 15 residues. The V gene lost 2 bases and the J gene lost 10 bases, with 20 bases spanning the gap. Germline CDR1 reads MGHDK; CDR2 reads SYGVNS. CDR3: CASSERGALGGRAFF. CDR3 sequence (DNA): TGTGCCAGCAGTGAAAGGGGCGCGCTCGGTGGTCGAGCTTTCTTT.

This chain connects TRBV5-3 to TRBJ2-7; D is unclear. TRBV5-3 is marked as an open reading frame, function uncertain. The V and J ends lost 4 bases and 0 bases respectively, with 8 bases between them. This CDR3 has 13 residues. The CDR3 DNA sequence: TGTGCCAGAAGCGTATCCCTCTCCTACGAGCAGTACGTC. It translates to CARSVSLSYEQYV.

This clone was seen just once. This chain uses TRBV5-4 with TRBJ2-2, with TRBD2 identical over 12 bases. The CDR3 spans 17 residues. Germline lookup yields CDR1 SGHNT and CDR2 YYREEE (reference sequence). The V segment lost 4 bases and the J segment 2 bases; nucleotides outside the gene matches: 6. The CDR3: CASSTQLAGGNTGELFF. In DNA form, the CDR3 reads TGTGCCAGCAGCACGCAACTAGCGGGGGGTAACACCGGGGAGCTGTTTTTT.

This clone occurred once. The rearrangement links TRBV10-3 to TRBJ1-4, with 9 bases lining up with TRBD1. This CDR3 has 16 amino acids. Looked up from germline, CDR1 is ENHRY and CDR2 is SYGVKD. The V gene end was trimmed by 3 bases and the J gene end by 2 bases; junction bases not matched to a gene: 4. The CDR3 nucleotides read TGTGCCATCAGTGACGGACAGGGGTCTACTAATGAAAAACTGTTTTTT. This translates into CAISDGQGSTNEKLFF.